A selection of T cell receptor beta chains follows, all from one sample in a study of PD-1 blockade in classical Hodgkin lymphoma. TCRdb's table, derived via immunoSEQ multiplex PCR, lists solely in-frame clones and lacks some. The sample carries 130,000 to 150,000 clones, approximately 80% recorded once. The material was peripheral blood mononuclear cells (PBMCs), obtained before the second cycle of nivolumab. The origin of the receptors is a human donor with classical Hodgkin lymphoma. The CDR3 runs from the conserved cysteine through the conserved F or W. The order of the fields is clone size, V gene, J gene, D gene, CDR3 DNA, CDR3 protein. D genes are given only for firm matches. Size tells how often a clone was seen (once, few, many) or the class of an expanded clone, and some rows leave it out.

once	TRBV10-3	TRBJ2-4	NA	TGTGCCATCAGTGAGTCGATAGGAAACATTCAGTACTTC	CAISESIGNIQYF
NA	TRBV6-1	TRBJ1-1	NA	TGTGCCAGCAGTGAAAGAAGGAACACTGAAGCTTTCTTT	CASSERRNTEAFF
NA	TRBV21-1	TRBJ1-1	NA	TGTGCCAGCAGCAAAACGGACAGGGCGGCTTTCTTT	CASSKTDRAAFF
NA	TRBV19	TRBJ2-7	NA	TGTGCCAGTAGTATAAGCTGGGGTGGAGGCGAGCAGTACTTC	CASSISWGGGEQYF
NA	TRBV9	TRBJ2-5	TRBD2	TGTGCCAGCAGCGTAGGGGAGACTAGCGGTGAAGAGACCCAGTACTTC	CASSVGETSGEETQYF
NA	TRBV9	TRBJ2-5	TRBD1	TGTGCCAGCAGCGCCGGGACAGGGAGGTATGAGACCCAGTACTTC	CASSAGTGRYETQYF
NA	TRBV4-2	TRBJ2-7	NA	TGTGCCAGCAGCCAACGGGATGGGACTCCGGGGGAGCAGTACTTC	CASSQRDGTPGEQYF
NA	TRBV6-1	TRBJ1-5	NA	TGTGCCAGCAGTGACCCGCCGACACGCGGGGGCAATCAGCCCCAGCATTTT	CASSDPPTRGGNQPQHF
NA	TRBV2	TRBJ2-1	NA	TGTGCCAGCAGCTTAGAGGGAGCCTACAATGAGCAGTTCTTC	CASSLEGAYNEQFF
once	TRBV5-5	TRBJ1-2	NA	TGTGCCAGCAGCTTGGGACGAGGGAACTATGGCTACACCTTC	CASSLGRGNYGYTF
NA	TRBV9	TRBJ2-5	TRBD1	TGTGCCAGCAGCGTAGGACAGGGGTACCAAGAGACCCAGTACTTC	CASSVGQGYQETQYF
NA	TRBV29-1	TRBJ2-7	TRBD2	TGCAGCGTTTCCTCGGGAGGCTACGAGCAGTACTTC	CSVSSGGYEQYF
NA	TRBV6-6	TRBJ2-1	TRBD2	TGTGCCAGCAGTTACCCCGGGACTAGCGGGAGAAATGAGCAGTTCTTC	CASSYPGTSGRNEQFF
NA	TRBV6-5	TRBJ2-5	TRBD2	TGTGCCAGCAGTTACTCGTATCTAGCGGAAGAGACCCAGTACTTC	CASSYSYLAEETQYF
NA	TRBV2	TRBJ1-2	TRBD1	TGTGCCAGCAGTGAAGCGCTTCAGGGGGTGGGTGGCTACACCTTC	CASSEALQGVGGYTF
NA	TRBV6-1	TRBJ2-5	TRBD2	TGTGCCAGCAGTAAAAGCGGGAGGGCCGGGGAGACCCAGTACTTC	CASSKSGRAGETQYF
once	TRBV28	TRBJ2-7	NA	TGTGCCAGCAGTTTGGGCGGCTACGAGCAGTACTTC	CASSLGGYEQYF
few	TRBV6-8	TRBJ1-5	NA	TGTGCCAGCAGTTACCTACACCTAACCAATCAGCCCCAGCATTTT	CASSYLHLTNQPQHF
NA	TRBV5-1	TRBJ2-1	TRBD1	TGCGCCAGCAGCAGATACCGGACAGGGGATGAGCAGTTCTTC	CASSRYRTGDEQFF
NA	TRBV10-3	TRBJ1-5	NA	TGTGCCAGCAGTGAAGCGCAGGCTTCCCTGATCAATCAGCCCCAGCATTTT	CASSEAQASLINQPQHF
NA	TRBV7-2	TRBJ2-2	TRBD1	TGTGCCAGCAGATTCGGGACAGGGAGAGCCGGGGAGCTGTTTTTT	CASRFGTGRAGELFF
NA	TRBV6-5	TRBJ2-7	NA	TGTGCCAGCAGTTACTTGGGCCCCGGACCCTACGAGCAGTACTTC	CASSYLGPGPYEQYF
NA	TRBV7-6	TRBJ1-3	NA	TGTGCCAGCAGTTCGGACACCTCTGGAAACACCATATATTTT	CASSSDTSGNTIYF
NA	TRBV15	TRBJ2-3	TRBD1	TGTGCCACCAGCAGAGATGGGACAGCCTTTAGCACAGATACGCAGTATTTT	CATSRDGTAFSTDTQYF
many	TRBV12-1	TRBJ2-7	NA	TGTGCCAGCAGCTTTGTGCGGGGGACTAGCGGGAGTTCGCGGGGGTTGAGCTCCTACGAGCAGTACTTC	CASSFVRGTSGSSRGLSSYEQYF
once	TRBV18	TRBJ1-2	NA	TGTGCCAGCTCCGCTCAACGGGGATTCAACTATGGCTACACCTTC	CASSAQRGFNYGYTF
NA	TRBV28	TRBJ2-7	NA	TGTGCCAGCAGTGGTCGGAATCCCTACGAGCAGTACTTC	CASSGRNPYEQYF
NA	TRBV4-2	TRBJ2-1	NA	TGTGCCAGCAGCCAAGATCGGCAACTCAACAATGAGCAGTTCTTC	CASSQDRQLNNEQFF
NA	TRBV18	TRBJ2-7	NA	TGTGCCAGCTCACCATCGCGGGACATATCCTACGAGCAGTACTTC	CASSPSRDISYEQYF